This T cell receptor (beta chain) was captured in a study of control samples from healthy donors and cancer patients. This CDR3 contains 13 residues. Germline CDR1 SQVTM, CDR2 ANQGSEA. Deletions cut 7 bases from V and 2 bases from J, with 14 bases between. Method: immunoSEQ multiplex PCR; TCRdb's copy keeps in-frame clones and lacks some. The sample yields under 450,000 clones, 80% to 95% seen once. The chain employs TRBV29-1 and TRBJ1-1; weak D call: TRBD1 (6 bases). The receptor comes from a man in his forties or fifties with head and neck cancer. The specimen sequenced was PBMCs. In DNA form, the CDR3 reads TGCAGCGCTAGGACAGACGAAAACACTGAAGCTTTCTTT. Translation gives CSARTDENTEAFF.